The sequence of this T cell receptor beta chain was determined in a study of CD8+CD57+ T cells in acquired aplastic anemia. Study summary: Roughly 3.2 ug was the average amount of DNA from sorted CD4+ and CD8+ cells. General study results and limits: There were some 27 CD8+ CDR3 sequences that occurred in both patients and controls.

Whoever was chosen for sequencing had shown CD8+CD57+ cell expansion by flow cytometry. In all patients, the disease was severe acquired aplastic anemia. Blood samples were obtained from patients who had received no prior therapy. Genomic DNA, the template, was used for profiling of the TCR beta VDJ and CDR3. TCRdb reprocessed the reads with MiXCR, giving one entry per CDR3 protein. This table has about 190,000 distinct CDR3 sequences, around 47% appearing once. This clonotype was picked up a small number of times. Its antigen is not known. This receptor was taken from a human donor with aplastic anemia. The sequenced sample consisted of sorted CD4+, CD8+, or CD8+CD57+ T cells (not recorded which) from PBMCs.

In DNA, the CDR3 is TGTGCCAGCAGCCCTCGGACAGGCCCCTGGGAGGAGCAGTACTTC. The encoded protein is CASSPRTGPWEEQYF. The V and J genes are TRBV9 and TRBJ2-7; TRBD1 matches 7 bases. V gave up 4 bases and J gave up 7 bases; unmatched junction bases: 14. Germline V CDR1 and CDR2: SGDLS, YYNGEE. This CDR3 contains 15 residues.